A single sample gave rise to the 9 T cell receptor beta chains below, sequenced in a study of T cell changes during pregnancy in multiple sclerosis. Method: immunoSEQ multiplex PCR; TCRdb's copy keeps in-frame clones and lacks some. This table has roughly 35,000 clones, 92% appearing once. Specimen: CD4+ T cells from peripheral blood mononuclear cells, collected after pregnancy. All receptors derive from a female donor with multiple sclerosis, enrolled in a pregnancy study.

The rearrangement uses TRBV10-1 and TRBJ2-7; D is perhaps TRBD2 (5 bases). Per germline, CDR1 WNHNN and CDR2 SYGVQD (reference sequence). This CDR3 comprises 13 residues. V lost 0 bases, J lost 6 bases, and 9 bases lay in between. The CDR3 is CASSESVGGEQYF. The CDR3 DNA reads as TGCGCCAGCAGTGAGTCGGTAGGAGGCGAGCAGTACTTC.

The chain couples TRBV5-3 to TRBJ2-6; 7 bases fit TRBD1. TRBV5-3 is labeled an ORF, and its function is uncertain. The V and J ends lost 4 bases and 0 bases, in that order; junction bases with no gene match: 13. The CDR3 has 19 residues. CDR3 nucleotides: TGTGCCAGAAGCGGCCGTTGGGACAGAACAGACTCTGGGGCCAACGTCCTGACTTTC. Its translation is CARSGRWDRTDSGANVLTF.

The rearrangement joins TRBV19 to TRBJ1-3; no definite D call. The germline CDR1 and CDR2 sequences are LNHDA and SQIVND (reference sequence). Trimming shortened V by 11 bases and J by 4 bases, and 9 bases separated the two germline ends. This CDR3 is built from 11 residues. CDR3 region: CAGRMGNTIYF. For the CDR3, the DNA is TGTGCCGGCCGAATGGGAAACACCATATATTTT.

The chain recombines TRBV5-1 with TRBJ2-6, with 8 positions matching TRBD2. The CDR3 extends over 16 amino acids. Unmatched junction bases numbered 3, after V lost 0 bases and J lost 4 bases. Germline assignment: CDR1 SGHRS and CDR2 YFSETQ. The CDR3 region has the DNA TGCGCCAGCAGCTTGGCCGGGAGGGCGGGGGCCAACGTCCTGACTTTC. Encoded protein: CASSLAGRAGANVLTF.

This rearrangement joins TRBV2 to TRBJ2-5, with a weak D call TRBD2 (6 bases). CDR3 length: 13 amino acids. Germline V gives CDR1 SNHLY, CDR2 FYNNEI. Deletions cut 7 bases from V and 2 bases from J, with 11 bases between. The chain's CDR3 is CASKREAQETQYF. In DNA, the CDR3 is TGTGCCAGCAAAAGGGAGGCGCAAGAGACCCAGTACTTC.

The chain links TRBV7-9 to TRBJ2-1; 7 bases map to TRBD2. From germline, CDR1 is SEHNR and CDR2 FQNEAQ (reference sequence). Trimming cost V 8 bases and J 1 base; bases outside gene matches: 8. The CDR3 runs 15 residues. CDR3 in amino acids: CASYRAGSSYNEQFF. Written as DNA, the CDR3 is TGTGCCAGCTATCGAGCGGGGAGTTCCTACAATGAGCAGTTCTTC.

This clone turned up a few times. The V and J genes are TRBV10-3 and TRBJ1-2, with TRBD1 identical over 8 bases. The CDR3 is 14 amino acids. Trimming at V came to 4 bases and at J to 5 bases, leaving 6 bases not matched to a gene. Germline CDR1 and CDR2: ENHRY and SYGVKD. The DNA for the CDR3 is TGTGCCATCAGTGTAGGACAGGGAGAATATGGCTACACCTTC. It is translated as CAISVGQGEYGYTF.

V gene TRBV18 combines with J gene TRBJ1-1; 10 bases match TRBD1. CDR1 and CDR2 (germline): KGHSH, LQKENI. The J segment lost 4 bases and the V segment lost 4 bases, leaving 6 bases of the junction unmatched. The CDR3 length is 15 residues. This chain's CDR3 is CASSLPTGGSTEAFF. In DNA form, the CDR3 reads TGTGCCAGCTCACTACCGACAGGGGGCTCCACTGAAGCTTTCTTT.

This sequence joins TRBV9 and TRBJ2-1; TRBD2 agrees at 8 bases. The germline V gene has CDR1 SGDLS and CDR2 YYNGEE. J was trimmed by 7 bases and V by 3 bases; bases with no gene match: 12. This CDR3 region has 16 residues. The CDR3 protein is CASSATTGLAVNEQFF. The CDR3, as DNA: TGTGCCAGCAGCGCCACAACAGGACTAGCCGTGAATGAGCAGTTCTTC. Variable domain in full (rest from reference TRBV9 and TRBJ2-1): DSGVTQTPKHLITATGQRVTLRCSPRSGDLSVYWYQQSLDQGLQFLIQYYNGEERAKGNILERFSAQQFPDLHSELNLSSLELGDSALYFCASSATTGLAVNEQFFGPGTRLTVL.